This TCR beta chain emerged from a study of blood T cell repertoires in COVID-19. Study as a whole: T cells, B-cell-depleted T cells, or PBMCs supplied cDNA or gDNA.

In germline, CDR1 is MNHEY, CDR2 SVGAGI. V was cut by 2 bases and J by 6 bases, with 8 bases left in between. The CDR3 extends over 13 amino acids. Categorization into cohorts depended on clinical history that participants reported. Cohort 3 recovery required two negative PCRs, clearance, or symptom resolution. Data came from immunoSEQ multiplex PCR; TCRdb stores just in-frame clones and leaves some out. Of around 160,000 clones listed, almost 85% are singletons. The chain recombines TRBV6-5 with TRBJ1-5, with D tentatively TRBD1 (6 bases). Sample: PBMCs or T cells enriched from blood (not recorded which). This receptor was obtained from a man in his forties or fifties who had recovered from COVID-19. The CDR3 bases are TGTGCCAGCAGTTACCAGGGGATTCAGCCCCAGCATTTT. As protein: CASSYQGIQPQHF.